The 6 T cell receptor beta chains in this list originate from one sample, sequenced in a study of vaccination and CD4 T cells after COVID-19. Treatment reported: roughly ten-day PBMC culture with coronavirus spike peptide pools or control peptides (ViraFEST assay). Researchers collected the unexposed donor's CD4+ T cells before the COVID-19 pandemic (2011-2018). Antigen specificity for these receptors is unknown. Cultured CD4+ T cell DNA was sequenced using the Oncomine TCR Beta short-read assay. TCRdb itself ran the PCR reads through MiXCR, one entry per CDR3 protein. In the table there are 6,000 to 9,500 distinct CDR3 sequences, around 50% of which are singletons. The sequenced material came from CD4+ T cells from blood, cultured in vitro. The receptors originated from a human donor in good health.

This clonotype was observed a single time. The chain carries TRBV20-1 and TRBJ1-1; D unclear. The CDR3 is 11 amino acids. Germline CDR1 DFQATT, CDR2 SNEGSKA (reference sequence). CDR3 bases: TGCAGCGGACCACTGTTGACTGAAGCTTTCTTT. Its translation: CSGPLLTEAFF.

The V gene is TRBV27, the J gene TRBJ2-1, with 9 bases matching TRBD1. Germline V gene sequence: CDR1 MNHEY, CDR2 SMNVEV (reference sequence). CDR3 length: 14 amino acids. Trimming removed 8 bases from V and 6 bases from J; junction bases left unmatched: 8. The CDR3 here is CASPRDRVINEQFF. In DNA form, the CDR3 reads TGTGCCAGCCCCCGGGACAGGGTAATCAATGAGCAGTTCTTC.

Turning to this clonotype: One junction end does not reproduce the germline sequence, and a read error may be involved. The CDR3 DNA reads as TGTGCCAGCAGCTTGGTGGCTGGAGAACCCTCCTTC. This encodes CASSLVAGEPSF. The J gene is TRBJ1-2, the V gene TRBV5-4; no definite D call. The germline V gene has CDR1 SGHNT and CDR2 YYREEE (reference sequence). The CDR3 loop spans 12 amino acids.

This chain joins TRBV29-1 and TRBJ2-5, with 7 positions matching TRBD1. The CDR3 contains 15 residues. Germline V gene data show CDR1 as SQVTM and CDR2 as ANQGSEA. The V and J ends lost 6 bases and 2 bases, in that order; junction bases with no gene match: 12. The chain's CDR3 is CSVVYWDREQETQYF. CDR3 sequence (DNA): TGCAGCGTCGTATATTGGGACAGAGAGCAAGAGACCCAGTACTTC.

The V call is TRBV20-1, the J call TRBJ1-5; 7 positions agree with TRBD1. Germline assignment: CDR1 DFQATT and CDR2 SNEGSKA (reference sequence). J gave up 2 bases and V 5 bases, and 3 bases lay outside the gene matches. The CDR3 consists of 13 residues. CDR3 region: CSARGQGNQPQHF. The CDR3, as DNA: TGCAGTGCTCGTGGACAGGGCAATCAGCCCCAGCATTTT.

V and J are TRBV28 and TRBJ1-2, with D possibly TRBD1 on 6 matching bases. The V gene lost 2 bases and the J gene lost 4 bases, with 11 bases spanning the gap. The length of the CDR3 is 14 residues. CDR1 MDHEN and CDR2 SYDVKM come from the germline V gene. The CDR3 sequence: CASSLSRTAYGYTF. The CDR3 DNA reads as TGTGCCAGCAGTTTAAGCAGGACAGCCTATGGCTACACCTTC.